One and the same sample provided the 2 T cell receptor beta chains below, sequenced in a study of CXCR3-negative and CXCR3-positive naive CD8 T cells. The TRB cDNA libraries were prepared by 5' RACE with UMI labels. TCRdb re-called the 5' RACE reads and shows each CDR3 protein once, DNA omitted. Here the sample table reports about 43,000 distinct CDR3 sequences. Sequenced: memory CD8+ T cells from blood. These TCRs come from a human donor in good health. Some clones in this sample may be carry-over from other donors' samples.

The rearrangement joins TRBV7-9 to TRBJ1-1; TCRdb outputs TRBD1, but without DNA this stays unchecked. This CDR3 contains 15 residues. Per germline, CDR1 SEHNR and CDR2 FQNEAQ (reference sequence). CDR3 in amino acids: CASRQPGQTNTEAFF. The whole variable domain, filled in from reference TRBV7-9 and TRBJ1-1, reads DTGVSQNPRHKITKRGQNVTFRCDPISEHNRLYWYRQTLGQGPEFLTYFQNEAQLEKSRLLSDRFSAERPKGSFSTLEIQRTEQGDSAMYLCASRQPGQTNTEAFFGQGTRLTVV.

The rearrangement links TRBV6-2 or TRBV6-3 to TRBJ2-3; absent DNA, TCRdb's TRBD1 call cannot be checked. In germline, CDR1 is MNHEY, CDR2 SVGEGT. This CDR3 is 14 amino acids long. CDR3 sequence reads: CASSPGGPPDTQYF.